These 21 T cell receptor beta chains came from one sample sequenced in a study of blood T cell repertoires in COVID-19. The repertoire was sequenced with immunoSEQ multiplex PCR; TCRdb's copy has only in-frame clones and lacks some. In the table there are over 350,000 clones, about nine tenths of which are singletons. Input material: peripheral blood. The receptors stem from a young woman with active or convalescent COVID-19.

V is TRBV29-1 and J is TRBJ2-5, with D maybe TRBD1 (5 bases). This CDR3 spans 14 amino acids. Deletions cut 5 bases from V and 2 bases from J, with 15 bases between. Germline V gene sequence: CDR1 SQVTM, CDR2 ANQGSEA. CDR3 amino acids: CSVYPQGLQETQYF. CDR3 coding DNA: TGCAGCGTTTACCCGCAGGGCCTACAAGAGACCCAGTACTTC.

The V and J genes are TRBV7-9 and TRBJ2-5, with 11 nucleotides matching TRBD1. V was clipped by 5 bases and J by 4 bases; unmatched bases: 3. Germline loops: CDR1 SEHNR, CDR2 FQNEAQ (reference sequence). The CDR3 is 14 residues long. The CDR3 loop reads CASSIGTGGETQYF. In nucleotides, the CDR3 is TGTGCCAGCAGCATAGGGACAGGGGGAGAGACCCAGTACTTC.

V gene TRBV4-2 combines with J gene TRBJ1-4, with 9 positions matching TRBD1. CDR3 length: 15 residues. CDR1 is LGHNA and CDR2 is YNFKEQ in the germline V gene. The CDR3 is CAPGGTGLTNEKLFF. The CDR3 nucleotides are TGTGCTCCGGGAGGGACAGGGCTAACTAATGAAAAACTGTTTTTT.

The CDR3 nucleotides are TGCGCCAGCAGCCCTGGTTCGATGGACAGGGGAATTGGAAACACCATATATTTT. It is translated as CASSPGSMDRGIGNTIYF. This chain uses TRBV5-1 with TRBJ1-3; TRBD1 matches 9 bases. V shed 4 bases, J shed 3 bases, and the junction held 14 bases outside the gene matches. Germline loops: CDR1 SGHRS, CDR2 YFSETQ. CDR3 length: 18 residues.

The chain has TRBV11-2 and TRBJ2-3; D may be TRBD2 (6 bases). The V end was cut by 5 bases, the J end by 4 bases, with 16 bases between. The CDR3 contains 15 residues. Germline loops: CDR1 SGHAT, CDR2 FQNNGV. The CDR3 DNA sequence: TGTGCCAGCAGCACAACCGGGAGCTTGCCAGATACGCAGTATTTT. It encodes CASSTTGSLPDTQYF. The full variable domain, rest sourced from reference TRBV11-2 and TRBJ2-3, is EAGVAQSPRYKIIEKRQSVAFWCNPISGHATLYWYQQILGQGPKLLIQFQNNGVVDDSQLPKDRFSAERLKGVDSTLKIQPAKLEDSAVYLCASSTTGSLPDTQYFGPGTRLTVL.

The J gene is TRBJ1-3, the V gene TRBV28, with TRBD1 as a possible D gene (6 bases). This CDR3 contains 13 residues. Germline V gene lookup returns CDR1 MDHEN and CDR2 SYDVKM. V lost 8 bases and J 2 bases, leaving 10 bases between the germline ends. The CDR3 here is CASHRTAGNTIYF. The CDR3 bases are TGTGCCAGCCACCGGACAGCTGGAAACACCATATATTTT.

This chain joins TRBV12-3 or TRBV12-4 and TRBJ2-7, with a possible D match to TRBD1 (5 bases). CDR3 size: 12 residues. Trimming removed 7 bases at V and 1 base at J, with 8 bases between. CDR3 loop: CASTGKSYEQYF. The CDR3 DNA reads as TGTGCCAGCACAGGGAAGTCCTACGAGCAGTACTTC.

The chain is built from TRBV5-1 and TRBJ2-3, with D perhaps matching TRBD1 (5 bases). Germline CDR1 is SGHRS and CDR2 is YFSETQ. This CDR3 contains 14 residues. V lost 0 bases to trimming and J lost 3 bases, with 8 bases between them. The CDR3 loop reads CASSLGQPTDTQYF. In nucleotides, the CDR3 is TGCGCCAGCAGCTTGGGACAGCCGACAGATACGCAGTATTTT.

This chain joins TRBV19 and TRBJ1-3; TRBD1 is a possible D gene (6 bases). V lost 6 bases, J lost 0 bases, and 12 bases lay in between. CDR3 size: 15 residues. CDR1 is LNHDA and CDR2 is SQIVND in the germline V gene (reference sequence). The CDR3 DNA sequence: TGTGCCAGTAGCCCTACAGGGCTCTCTGGAAACACCATATATTTT. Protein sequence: CASSPTGLSGNTIYF.

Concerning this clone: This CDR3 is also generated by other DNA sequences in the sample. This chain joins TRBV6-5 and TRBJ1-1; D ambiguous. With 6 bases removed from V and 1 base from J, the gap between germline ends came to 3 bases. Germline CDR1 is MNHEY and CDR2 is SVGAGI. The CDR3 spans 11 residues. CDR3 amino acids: CASSRNTEAFF. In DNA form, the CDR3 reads TGTGCCAGCAGCCGGAACACTGAAGCTTTCTTT.

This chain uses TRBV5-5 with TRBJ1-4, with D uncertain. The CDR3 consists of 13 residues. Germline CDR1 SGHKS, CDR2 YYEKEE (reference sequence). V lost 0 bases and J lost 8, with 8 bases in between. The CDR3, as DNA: TGTGCCAGCAGCTTGGTGTCCTTAGAAAAACTGTTTTTT. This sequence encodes CASSLVSLEKLFF.

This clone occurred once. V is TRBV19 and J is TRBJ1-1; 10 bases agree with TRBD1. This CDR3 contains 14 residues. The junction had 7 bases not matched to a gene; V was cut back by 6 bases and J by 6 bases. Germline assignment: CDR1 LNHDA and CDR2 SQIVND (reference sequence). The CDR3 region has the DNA TGTGCCAGTAGCCGACAGGGGGCGCGGGCTGAAGCTTTCTTT. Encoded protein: CASSRQGARAEAFF.

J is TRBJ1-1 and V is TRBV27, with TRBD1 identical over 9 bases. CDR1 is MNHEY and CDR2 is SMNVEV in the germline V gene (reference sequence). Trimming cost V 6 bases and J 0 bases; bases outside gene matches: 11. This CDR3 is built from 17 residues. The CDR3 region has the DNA TGTGCCAGCAGATTAATAGGACAGGGGATTTTGAACACTGAAGCTTTCTTT. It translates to CASRLIGQGILNTEAFF.

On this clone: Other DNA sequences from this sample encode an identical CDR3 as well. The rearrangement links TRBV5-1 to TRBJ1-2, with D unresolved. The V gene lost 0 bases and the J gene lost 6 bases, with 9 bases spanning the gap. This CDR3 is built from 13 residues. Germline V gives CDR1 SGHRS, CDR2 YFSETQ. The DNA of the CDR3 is TGCGCCAGCAGCTTGGGGGGAGGCGATGGCTACACCTTC. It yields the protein CASSLGGGDGYTF.

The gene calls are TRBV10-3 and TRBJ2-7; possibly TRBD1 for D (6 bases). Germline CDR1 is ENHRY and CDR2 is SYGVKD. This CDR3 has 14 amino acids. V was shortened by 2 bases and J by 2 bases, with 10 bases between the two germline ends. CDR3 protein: CAISEPDRPYEQYF. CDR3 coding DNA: TGTGCCATCAGTGAGCCCGACAGGCCCTACGAGCAGTACTTC.

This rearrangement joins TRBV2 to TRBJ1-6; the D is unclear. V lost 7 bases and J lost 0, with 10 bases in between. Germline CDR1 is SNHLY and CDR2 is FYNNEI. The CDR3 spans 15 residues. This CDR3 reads CASILGSSYNSPLHF. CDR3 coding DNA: TGTGCCAGCATTCTTGGGAGCTCCTATAATTCACCCCTCCACTTT.

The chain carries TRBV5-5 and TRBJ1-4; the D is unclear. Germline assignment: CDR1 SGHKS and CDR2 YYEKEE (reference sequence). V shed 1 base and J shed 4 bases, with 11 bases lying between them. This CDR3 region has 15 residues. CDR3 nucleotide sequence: TGTGCCAGCAGCTTGTCGGGCGGGCGTAATGAAAAACTGTTTTTT. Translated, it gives CASSLSGGRNEKLFF.

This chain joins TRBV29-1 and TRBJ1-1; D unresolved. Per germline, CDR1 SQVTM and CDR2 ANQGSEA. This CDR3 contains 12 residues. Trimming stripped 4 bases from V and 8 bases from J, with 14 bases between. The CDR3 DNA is TGCAGCGTTGTGACTCGAGGGAACGAAGCTTTCTTT. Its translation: CSVVTRGNEAFF.

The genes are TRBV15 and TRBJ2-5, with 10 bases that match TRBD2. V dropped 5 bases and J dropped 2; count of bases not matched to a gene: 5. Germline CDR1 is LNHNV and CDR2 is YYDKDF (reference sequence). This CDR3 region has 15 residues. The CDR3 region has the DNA TGTGCCACCAGCGGAGGAGCGGGGGGGCAAGAGACCCAGTACTTC. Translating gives CATSGGAGGQETQYF. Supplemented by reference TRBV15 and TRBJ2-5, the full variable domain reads DAMVIQNPRYQVTQFGKPVTLSCSQTLNHNVMYWYQQKSSQAPKLLFHYYDKDFNNEADTPDNFQSRRPNTSFCFLDIRSPGLGDTAMYLCATSGGAGGQETQYFGPGTRLLVL.

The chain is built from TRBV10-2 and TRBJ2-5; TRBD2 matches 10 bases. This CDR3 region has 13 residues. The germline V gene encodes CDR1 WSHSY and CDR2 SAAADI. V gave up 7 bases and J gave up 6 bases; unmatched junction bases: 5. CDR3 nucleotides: TGCGCCAGCATATTAGCGGGGGGTAAGACCCAGTACTTC. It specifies CASILAGGKTQYF.

The CDR3 DNA follows: TGTGCCTGGAGTCCGGGACAGAGCGAGACCCAGTACTTC. This translates into CAWSPGQSETQYF. The chain joins TRBV30 to TRBJ2-5, with 7 bases matching TRBD1. CDR3 size: 13 residues. V shed 2 bases and J 5 bases; nucleotides not matched to a gene: 5. Germline CDR1 GTSNPN, CDR2 SVGIG (reference sequence). The full variable domain, with the rest looked up from reference TRBV30 and TRBJ2-5, is SQTIHQWPATLVQPVGSPLSLECTVEGTSNPNLYWYRQAAGRGLQLLFYSVGIGQISSEVPQNLSASRPQDRQFILSSKKLLLSDSGFYLCAWSPGQSETQYFGPGTRLLVL.